Given below is one T cell receptor (beta chain) in context. J lost 8 bases, V lost 4 bases, and 8 bases had no gene match. Germline V lookup: CDR1 SGDLS, CDR2 YYNGEE. The CDR3 length is 15 residues. The data originate from a study of blood T cell repertoires in COVID-19. Per the study methods: Quantification of nucleated cells was approximated via reference gene primer amplification. Clones were read by immunoSEQ multiplex PCR, and TCRdb kept only the in-frame ones, dropping some. V and J calls and clone size are copied from that table; D and trimming were computed from the DNA. The sample lists 310,000 or so clones; approximately 89% were seen once. Recruited during active infection, patients (from Seattle) were subsequently followed longitudinally.

This TCR was recovered from a woman aged 30 to 39 with COVID-19, enrolled during active disease. The chain is built from TRBV9 and TRBJ1-5, with 11 bases fitting TRBD1. Sequencing was carried out using peripheral blood. CDR3 sequence reads: CASSHWDRGDEPQHF. CDR3 coding DNA: TGTGCCAGCAGCCACTGGGACAGGGGGGATGAGCCCCAGCATTTT.